This TCR beta chain comes out of a study of beta chain features in type 1 diabetes. As for the study in general: Examination spanned about 99 million sorted cells from all samples. Study-wide findings and caveats: PCR might show a preference for shorter templates, equally across patients and controls.

CDR1 MNHNS and CDR2 SASEGT come from the germline V gene. There are 13 residues in the CDR3. The V and J ends lost 2 bases and 8 bases, in that order; junction bases with no gene match: 1. The isolated RNA, all of it, was reverse transcribed, so expressed TCRB transcripts were what got sequenced. About 3.6 million reads was the average for naive, central memory and regulatory T cell samples. Some clones are missing from TCRdb's copy, which holds only in-frame ones; the method was immunoSEQ multiplex PCR. The data show approximately 140,000 clones, with 40% to 55% seen just once and under 0.45% held by the top ten. Of note for this clone: Its antigen is undetermined.

This receptor was taken from a man younger than 30 in good health. V gene TRBV6-1 combines with J gene TRBJ1-4; 8 nucleotides match TRBD1. Sequenced: Tregs from blood. CDR3 region: CASSETGGEKLFF. In DNA form, the CDR3 reads TGTGCCAGCAGTGAAACAGGGGGAGAAAAACTGTTTTTT.